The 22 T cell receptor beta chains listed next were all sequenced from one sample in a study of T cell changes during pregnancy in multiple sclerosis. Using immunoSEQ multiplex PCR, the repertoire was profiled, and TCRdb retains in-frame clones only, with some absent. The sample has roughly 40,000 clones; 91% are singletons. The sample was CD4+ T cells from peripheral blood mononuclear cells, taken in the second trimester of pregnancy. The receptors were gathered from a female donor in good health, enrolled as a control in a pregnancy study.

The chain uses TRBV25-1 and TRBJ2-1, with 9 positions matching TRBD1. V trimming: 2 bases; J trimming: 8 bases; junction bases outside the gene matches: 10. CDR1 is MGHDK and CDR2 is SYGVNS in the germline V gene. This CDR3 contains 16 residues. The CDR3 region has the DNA TGTGCCAGCAGTGAACGGGGGACAGGGATAATCCATGAGCAGTTCTTC. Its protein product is CASSERGTGIIHEQFF.

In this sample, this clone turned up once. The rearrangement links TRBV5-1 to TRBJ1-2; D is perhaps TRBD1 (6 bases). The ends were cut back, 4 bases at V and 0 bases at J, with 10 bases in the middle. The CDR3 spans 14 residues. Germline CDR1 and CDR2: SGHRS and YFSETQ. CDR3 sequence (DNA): TGCGCCAGCAGCCTGACAGGATCTAACTATGGCTACACCTTC. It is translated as CASSLTGSNYGYTF. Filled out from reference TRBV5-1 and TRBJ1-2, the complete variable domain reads KAGVTQTPRYLIKTRGQQVTLSCSPISGHRSVSWYQQTPGQGLQFLFEYFSETQRNKGNFPGRFSGRQFSNSRSEMNVSTLELGDSALYLCASSLTGSNYGYTFGSGTRLTVV.

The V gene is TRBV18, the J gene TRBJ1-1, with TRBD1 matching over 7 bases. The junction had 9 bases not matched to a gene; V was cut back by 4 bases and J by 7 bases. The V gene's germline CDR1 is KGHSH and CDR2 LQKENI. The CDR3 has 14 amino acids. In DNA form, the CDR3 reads TGTGCCAGCTCACGAGAATCGGACAGGTATGAAGCTTTCTTT. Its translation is CASSRESDRYEAFF.

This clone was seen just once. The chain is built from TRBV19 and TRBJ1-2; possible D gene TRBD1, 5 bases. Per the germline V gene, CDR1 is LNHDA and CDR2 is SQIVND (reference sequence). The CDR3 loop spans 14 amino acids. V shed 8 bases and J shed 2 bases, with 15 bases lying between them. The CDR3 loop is CASHQIDRNYGYTF. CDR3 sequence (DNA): TGTGCCAGTCACCAAATCGACAGAAACTATGGCTACACCTTC.

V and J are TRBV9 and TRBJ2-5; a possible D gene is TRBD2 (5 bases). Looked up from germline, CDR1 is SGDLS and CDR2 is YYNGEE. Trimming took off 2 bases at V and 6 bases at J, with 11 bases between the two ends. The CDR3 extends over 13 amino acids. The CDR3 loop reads CASSVEAVQTQYF. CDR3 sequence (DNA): TGTGCCAGCAGCGTGGAGGCAGTTCAGACCCAGTACTTC.

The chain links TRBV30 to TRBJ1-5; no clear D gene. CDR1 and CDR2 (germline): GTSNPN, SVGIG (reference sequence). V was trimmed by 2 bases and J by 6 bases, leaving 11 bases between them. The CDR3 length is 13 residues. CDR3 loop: CAWSSTFGQPQHF. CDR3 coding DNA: TGTGCCTGGAGTTCCACATTTGGTCAGCCCCAGCATTTT. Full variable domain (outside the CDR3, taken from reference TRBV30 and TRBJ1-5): SQTIHQWPATLVQPVGSPLSLECTVEGTSNPNLYWYRQAAGRGLQLLFYSVGIGQISSEVPQNLSASRPQDRQFILSSKKLLLSDSGFYLCAWSSTFGQPQHFGDGTRLSIL.

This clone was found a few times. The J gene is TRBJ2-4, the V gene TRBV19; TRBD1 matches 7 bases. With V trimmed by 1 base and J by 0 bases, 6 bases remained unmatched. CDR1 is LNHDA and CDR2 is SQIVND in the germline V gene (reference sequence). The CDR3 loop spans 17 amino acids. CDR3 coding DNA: TGTGCCAGTAGTATAGTCAGACAGGGAGCAGCCAAAAACATTCAGTACTTC. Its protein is CASSIVRQGAAKNIQYF.

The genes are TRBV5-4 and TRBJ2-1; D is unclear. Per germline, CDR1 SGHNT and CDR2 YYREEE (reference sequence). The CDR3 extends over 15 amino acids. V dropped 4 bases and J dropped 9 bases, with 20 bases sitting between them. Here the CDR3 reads CASSQFSEVVGEQFF. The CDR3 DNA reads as TGTGCCAGCAGCCAATTTTCCGAGGTGGTGGGTGAGCAGTTCTTC. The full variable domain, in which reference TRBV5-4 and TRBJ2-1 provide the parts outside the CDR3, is ETGVTQSPTHLIKTRGQQVTLRCSSQSGHNTVSWYQQALGQGPQFIFQYYREEENGRGNFPPRFSGLQFPNYSSELNVNALELDDSALYLCASSQFSEVVGEQFFGPGTRLTVL.

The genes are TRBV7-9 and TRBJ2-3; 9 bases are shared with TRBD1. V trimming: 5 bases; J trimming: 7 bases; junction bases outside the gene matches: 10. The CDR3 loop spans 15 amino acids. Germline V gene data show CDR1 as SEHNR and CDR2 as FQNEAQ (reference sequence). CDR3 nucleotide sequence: TGTGCCAGCAGCGACCCGGGACAGGGCTCGCATACGCAGTATTTT. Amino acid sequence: CASSDPGQGSHTQYF.

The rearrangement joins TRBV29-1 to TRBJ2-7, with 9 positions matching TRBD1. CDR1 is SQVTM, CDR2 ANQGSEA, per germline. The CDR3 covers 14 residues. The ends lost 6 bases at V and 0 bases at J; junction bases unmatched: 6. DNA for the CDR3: TGCAGCGTCGGGACAGGGACCTTCTCCTACGAGCAGTACTTC. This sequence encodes CSVGTGTFSYEQYF.

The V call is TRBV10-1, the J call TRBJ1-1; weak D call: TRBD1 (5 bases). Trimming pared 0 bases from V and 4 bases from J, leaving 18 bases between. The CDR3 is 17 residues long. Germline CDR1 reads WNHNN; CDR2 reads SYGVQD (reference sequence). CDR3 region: CASSESGGRGRFTEAFF. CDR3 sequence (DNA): TGCGCCAGCAGTGAGTCGGGGGGACGGGGCCGATTCACTGAAGCTTTCTTT.

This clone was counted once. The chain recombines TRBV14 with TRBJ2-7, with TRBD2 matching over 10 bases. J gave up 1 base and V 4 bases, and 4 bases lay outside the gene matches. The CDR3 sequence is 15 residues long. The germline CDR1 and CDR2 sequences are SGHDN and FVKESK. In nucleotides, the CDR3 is TGTGCCAGCAGCCGACCGACTAGCGGGTCCTACGAGCAGTACTTC. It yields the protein CASSRPTSGSYEQYF. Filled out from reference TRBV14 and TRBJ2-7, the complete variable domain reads EAGVTQFPSHSVIEKGQTVTLRCDPISGHDNLYWYRRVMGKEIKFLLHFVKESKQDESGMPNNRFLAERTGGTYSTLKVQPAELEDSGVYFCASSRPTSGSYEQYFGPGTRLTVT.

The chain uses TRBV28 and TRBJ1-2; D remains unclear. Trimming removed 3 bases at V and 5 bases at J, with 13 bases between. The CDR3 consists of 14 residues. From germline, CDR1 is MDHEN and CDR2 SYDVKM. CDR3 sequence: CASSFSHMRYGYTF. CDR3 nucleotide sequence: TGTGCCAGCAGTTTTTCCCATATGAGATATGGCTACACCTTC.

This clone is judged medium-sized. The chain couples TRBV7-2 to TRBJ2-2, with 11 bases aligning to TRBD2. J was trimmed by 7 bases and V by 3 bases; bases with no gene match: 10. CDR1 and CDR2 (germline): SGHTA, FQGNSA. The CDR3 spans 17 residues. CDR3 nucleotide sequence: TGTGCCAGCAGCTTGTCACTAGCGGGAGACGGTATCGGGGAGCTGTTTTTT. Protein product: CASSLSLAGDGIGELFF.

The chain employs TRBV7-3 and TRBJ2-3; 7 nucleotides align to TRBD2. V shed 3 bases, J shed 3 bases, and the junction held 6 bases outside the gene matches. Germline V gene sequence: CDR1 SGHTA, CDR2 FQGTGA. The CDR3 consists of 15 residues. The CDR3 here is CASSFSGGGTDTQYF. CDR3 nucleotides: TGTGCCAGCAGCTTTTCGGGGGGAGGAACAGATACGCAGTATTTT.

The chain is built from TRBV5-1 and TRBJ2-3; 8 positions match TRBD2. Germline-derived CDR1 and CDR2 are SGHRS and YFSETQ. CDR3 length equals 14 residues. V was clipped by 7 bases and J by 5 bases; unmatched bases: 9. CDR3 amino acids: CASSGGWVEDTQYF. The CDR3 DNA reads TGCGCCAGCTCGGGGGGGTGGGTGGAAGATACGCAGTATTTT.

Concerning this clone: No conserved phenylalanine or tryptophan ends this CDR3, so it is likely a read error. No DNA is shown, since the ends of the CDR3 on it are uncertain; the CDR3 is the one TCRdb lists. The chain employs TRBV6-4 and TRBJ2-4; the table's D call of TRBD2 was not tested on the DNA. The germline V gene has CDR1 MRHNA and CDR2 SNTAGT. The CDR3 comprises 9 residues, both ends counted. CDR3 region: CASNGKRSI.

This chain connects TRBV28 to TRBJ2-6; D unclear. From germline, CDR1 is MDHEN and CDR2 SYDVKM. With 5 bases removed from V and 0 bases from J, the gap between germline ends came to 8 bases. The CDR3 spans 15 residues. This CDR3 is CASSPWSSGANVLTF. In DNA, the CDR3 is TGTGCCAGCAGTCCATGGAGCTCTGGGGCCAACGTCCTGACTTTC.

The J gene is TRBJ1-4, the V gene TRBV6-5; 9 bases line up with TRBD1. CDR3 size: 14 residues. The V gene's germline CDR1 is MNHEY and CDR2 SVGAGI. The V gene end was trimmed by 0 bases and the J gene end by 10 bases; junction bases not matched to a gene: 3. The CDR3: CASSYSGTGRKLFF. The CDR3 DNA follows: TGTGCCAGCAGTTACTCTGGGACAGGGAGAAAACTGTTTTTT.

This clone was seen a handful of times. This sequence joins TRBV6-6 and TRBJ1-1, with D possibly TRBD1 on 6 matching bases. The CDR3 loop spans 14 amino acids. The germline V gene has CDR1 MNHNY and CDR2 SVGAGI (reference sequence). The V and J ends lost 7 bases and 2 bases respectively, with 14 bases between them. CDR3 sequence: CASTSGGQNTEAFF. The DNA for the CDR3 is TGTGCCAGCACCTCGGGGGGCCAAAACACTGAAGCTTTCTTT.

The DNA of the CDR3 is TGTGCCAGCAGCAGATCCCCTAGCGGGAACACCGGGGAGCTGTTTTTT. Encoded protein: CASSRSPSGNTGELFF. The V and J genes are TRBV9 and TRBJ2-2, with 7 bases identical to TRBD2. J lost 1 base, V lost 4 bases, and 7 bases had no gene match. The CDR3 has 16 residues. CDR1 SGDLS and CDR2 YYNGEE come from the germline V gene.

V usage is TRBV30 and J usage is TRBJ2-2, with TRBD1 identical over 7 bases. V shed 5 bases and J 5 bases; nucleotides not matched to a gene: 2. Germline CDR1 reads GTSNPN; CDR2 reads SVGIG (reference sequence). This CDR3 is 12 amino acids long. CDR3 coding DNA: TGTGCCTGGTACAGGGGAACCGGGGAGCTGTTTTTT. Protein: CAWYRGTGELFF.